A single T cell receptor (beta chain) is shown here with its context. The data are from a study of blood T cell repertoires in COVID-19. Background on the study: COVID-19 samples from acute and convalescent phases originated in the United States, Italy and Spain. PBMCs, B-cell-depleted T cells, or T cells were the source of the cDNA or gDNA that made up the material.

Authors' methods: Estimated nucleated cell counts came from reference gene primer amplification. This table comes from immunoSEQ multiplex PCR, and its TCRdb copy is limited to in-frame clones, with some not included. V and J calls and clone size are copied from that table; D and trimming were computed from the DNA. In the table there are tens of thousands of clones, approximately 85% of which are singletons. After removal of 4 bases from V and 1 base from J, the junction contained 3 bases not matched to a gene. Germline values: CDR1 LNHDA, CDR2 SQIVND (reference sequence). There are 15 residues in the CDR3.

Sequences were obtained from peripheral blood. The chain combines TRBV19 with TRBJ1-5; 8 positions match TRBD1. The sequence was collected from an elderly man with acute or convalescent COVID-19. CDR3 nucleotide sequence: TGTGCCAGTAGTAGCGGACAGGGCAGCAATCAGCCCCAGCATTTT. Residues: CASSSGQGSNQPQHF.